A selection of T cell receptor beta chains follows, all from one sample in a study of cytotoxic CD8 clonotypes in ibrutinib-treated CLL. Clones were sequenced by immunoSEQ multiplex PCR, and TCRdb holds only the in-frame ones, with some missing. The table includes tens of thousands of clones, more than 70% detected once. The material was PBMCs, obtained before ibrutinib treatment. These receptors were obtained from a human donor with chronic lymphocytic leukemia. CDR3s include the opening cysteine and the closing phenylalanine or tryptophan. D genes are given only for firm matches. Only part of the rows carry a size: once, few, many, or a class if the clone is expanded.

V gene	clone size	D gene	J gene	CDR3 length	CDR3 DNA	CDR3 protein
TRBV5-1	.	.	TRBJ2-6	18	TGCGCCAGCAGCTTGTTTCAGGGGTTGGACTCCGGGGCCAACGTCCTGACTTTC	CASSLFQGLDSGANVLTF
TRBV27	.	.	TRBJ1-5	15	TGTGCCAGCAGTTTGATAGGTCATAGCAATCAGCCCCAGCATTTT	CASSLIGHSNQPQHF
TRBV5-8	.	.	TRBJ1-3	15	TGTGCCAGCAGCCCGGTCATCAGGTCTGGAAACACCATATATTTT	CASSPVIRSGNTIYF
TRBV14	.	TRBD1	TRBJ2-1	21	TGTGCCAGCAGCCACCCAACCGAGGGGGCCCTAGGGGTCGTTGGTAACAATGAGCAGTTCTTC	CASSHPTEGALGVVGNNEQFF
TRBV29-1	.	.	TRBJ2-3	16	TGCAGCGTTGAAGATTGGGAACGGGATATGCCAGATACGCAGTATTTT	CSVEDWERDMPDTQYF
TRBV5-6	.	.	TRBJ2-1	17	TGTGCCAGCAGCTTGTACGGGCAGGGAATTACCTACAATGAGCAGTTCTTC	CASSLYGQGITYNEQFF
TRBV19	.	.	TRBJ1-1	11	TGTGCCAGTAGTATAGTGACTGAAGCTTTCTTT	CASSIVTEAFF
TRBV6-4	.	TRBD2	TRBJ2-3	15	TGTGCCAGCAGTGTAGCGGGAGACGGCACAGATACGCAGTATTTT	CASSVAGDGTDTQYF
TRBV11-2	.	.	TRBJ2-4	16	TGTGCCAGCAGCTTAGGCTGGGGGCGAGCCAAAAACATTCAGTACTTC	CASSLGWGRAKNIQYF
TRBV9	once	.	TRBJ2-5	14	TGTGCCAGCAGCGGTAAGGGGGACCAAGAGACCCAGTACTTC	CASSGKGDQETQYF
TRBV7-9	.	TRBD1	TRBJ2-7	12	TGTGCCAGCAGCTCACAGGGGTATGAGCAGTACTTC	CASSSQGYEQYF
TRBV4-1	.	.	TRBJ2-7	20	TGCGCCAGCAGCCAAGAAAAGAGTGGGACACCCCAAAACATGGTCTACGAGCAGTACTTC	CASSQEKSGTPQNMVYEQYF
TRBV6-6	.	.	TRBJ2-7	16	TGTGCCAGCAGTTACGCACCCGGGACCGGAACCTACGAGCAGTACTTC	CASSYAPGTGTYEQYF
TRBV7-2	.	TRBD2	TRBJ2-3	16	TGTGCCAGCAGCTTGGGGACTAGCGGTTACACAGATACGCAGTATTTT	CASSLGTSGYTDTQYF
TRBV9	.	.	TRBJ1-4	14	TGTGCCAGCAGCGCGGACGGCTCTAATGAAAAACTGTTTTTT	CASSADGSNEKLFF
TRBV4-1	.	.	TRBJ1-2	15	TGTGCCAGCAGCTACTTTCGGGGGCAGGTGTATGGCTACACCTTC	CASSYFRGQVYGYTF
TRBV7-2	.	.	TRBJ2-3	16	TGTGCCAGCAGCTTCCCGCCAGGGGCCCCCACAGATACGCAGTATTTT	CASSFPPGAPTDTQYF
TRBV7-9	.	.	TRBJ1-2	16	TGTGCCAGCAGCCCTAGGGGGGACACCGATAACTATGGCTACACCTTC	CASSPRGDTDNYGYTF
TRBV6-1	.	.	TRBJ1-1	12	TGTGCCAGCAGCTGGGAGAGAGTTGAAGCTTTCTTT	CASSWERVEAFF
TRBV2	.	TRBD1	TRBJ1-1	15	TGTGCCAGCAGAGGGACAGGGGGAGGGGACACTGAAGCTTTCTTT	CASRGTGGGDTEAFF
TRBV7-3	.	.	TRBJ1-1	15	TGTGCCAGCAGCCCCTCGACAGTTTTGAACACTGAAGCTTTCTTT	CASSPSTVLNTEAFF
TRBV9	.	TRBD2	TRBJ2-5	16	TGTGCCAGCAGCGTTAGTCTAGCGGTGGGGGGGGAGACCCAGTACTTC	CASSVSLAVGGETQYF
TRBV4-1	.	.	TRBJ2-5	19	TGCGCCAGCAGCCAAGATCAGGGGTTTGGAAGTTCCCCACAAGAGACCCAGTACTTC	CASSQDQGFGSSPQETQYF
TRBV6-5	.	TRBD1	TRBJ2-7	14	TGTGCCAGCAGTGAACCCGGGACAGGGTACGAGCAGTACTTC	CASSEPGTGYEQYF
TRBV11-2	.	.	TRBJ1-4	14	TGTGCCAGCAGCTCCCTGGAAAGGGGTGAAAAACTGTTTTTT	CASSSLERGEKLFF
TRBV18	.	TRBD1	TRBJ1-2	16	TGTGCCAGCTACCAGGGACAGTCGCTATCTTTTGGAAGCTACACCTTC	CASYQGQSLSFGSYTF
TRBV30	.	.	TRBJ2-3	13	TGTGCCTGGAGGGGAAGGGGGTCAGATACGCAGTATTTT	CAWRGRGSDTQYF
TRBV11-2	.	TRBD1	TRBJ1-2	15	TGTGCCAGTTCGCGGCCCTTGGGGACAGTCTATGGCTACACCTTC	CASSRPLGTVYGYTF
TRBV30	once	TRBD1	TRBJ1-2	13	TGTGCCTGGAGTGTACAGGGGGCGGATGGCTACACCTTC	CAWSVQGADGYTF
TRBV6-5	.	TRBD1	TRBJ1-2	13	TGTGCCAGCAGCAAACAGGGGGCAGGGGGCTACACCTTC	CASSKQGAGGYTF
TRBV5-1	.	.	TRBJ2-2	14	TGCGCCAGCAGCTTTACAGGGGAGGCCGGGGAGCTGTTTTTT	CASSFTGEAGELFF
TRBV4-2	few	.	TRBJ1-1	14	TGTGCCAGCAGTCATGGCAGCATGAACACTGAAGCTTTCTTT	CASSHGSMNTEAFF
TRBV9	.	TRBD1	TRBJ1-1	19	TGTGCCAGCAGCGTAGCCTACGGGGGGCAGGGGGCGAAGAACACTGAAGCTTTCTTT	CASSVAYGGQGAKNTEAFF
TRBV7-3	few	TRBD2	TRBJ2-3	14	TGTGCCAGCAGCTTAGCGGGAGATGCAGATACGCAGTATTTT	CASSLAGDADTQYF
TRBV6-5	.	.	TRBJ2-1	11	TGTGCCAGCAGAGCGACTAGTGAGCAGTTCTTC	CASRATSEQFF
TRBV6-1	.	TRBD1	TRBJ2-7	19	TGTGCCAGCAGTGAGACAGGGGGTTGGCAAGGGCTAGGCGATTACGAGCAGTACTTC	CASSETGGWQGLGDYEQYF
TRBV2	.	.	TRBJ1-3	15	TGTGCCAGCAGCGGAATCAGGGTTGGTGGAAACACCATATATTTT	CASSGIRVGGNTIYF
TRBV7-9	.	.	TRBJ2-1	12	TGTGCCAGCAGCTCAGTGTTGAATGAGCAGTTCTTC	CASSSVLNEQFF
TRBV4-2	.	TRBD2	TRBJ2-7	16	TGTGCCAGCAGCCAAGATCTCGTGTTAGCGGGCGACGAGCAGTACTTC	CASSQDLVLAGDEQYF
TRBV19	.	.	TRBJ1-2	14	TGTGCCAGTAGTATAGACACGGCCAACTATGGCTACACCTTC	CASSIDTANYGYTF
TRBV5-1	once	.	TRBJ2-7	16	TGCGCCAGCAGCTTGGCCCGTAGAACTGACAGTGGCGAGCAGTACTTC	CASSLARRTDSGEQYF
TRBV7-9	.	TRBD1	TRBJ2-7	15	TGTGCCAGCAGCTTACTGGGACAGGGAGCCTACGAGCAGTACTTC	CASSLLGQGAYEQYF
TRBV7-9	.	.	TRBJ2-1	18	TGTGCCAGCAGCTTAGCCTCGACCCCTCAGGGGTTCTACAATGAGCAGTTCTTC	CASSLASTPQGFYNEQFF
TRBV5-4	.	TRBD2	TRBJ2-3	14	TGTGCCACCTCACCGGGACTAGCCACAGATACGCAGTATTTT	CATSPGLATDTQYF
TRBV5-4	.	.	TRBJ1-2	13	TGTGCCAGCAGCTCGACATGGAATTATGGCTACACCTTC	CASSSTWNYGYTF
TRBV6-5	.	TRBD1	TRBJ1-4	15	TGTGCCAGCAGTTACGGGACAGGAACTAATGAAAAACTGTTTTTT	CASSYGTGTNEKLFF
TRBV5-6	.	.	TRBJ2-3	12	TGTGCCAGCAGCTTGGAAGCAGATACGCAGTATTTT	CASSLEADTQYF
TRBV4-3	.	.	TRBJ2-1	14	TGCGCCAGCAGCCAAGATTTAACGGGCATCGAGCAGTTCTTC	CASSQDLTGIEQFF
TRBV7-8	.	.	TRBJ2-2	15	TGTGCCAGCAGCACGGAGGGGGGTAACACCGGGGAGCTGTTTTTT	CASSTEGGNTGELFF
TRBV9	.	TRBD2	TRBJ2-3	17	TGTGCCAGCAGCGTAGTTCCAGCGGGAGCCTGGGGGTATACGCAGTATTTT	CASSVVPAGAWGYTQYF
TRBV5-1	.	.	TRBJ2-2	15	TGCGCCAGCAGCAGGGAACCGGACAACACCGGGGAGCTGTTTTTT	CASSREPDNTGELFF
TRBV7-9	.	.	TRBJ1-1	14	TGTGCCAGCAGCTTAGCAGCCATGAACACTGAAGCTTTCTTT	CASSLAAMNTEAFF
TRBV30	.	.	TRBJ2-2	15	TGTGCCTGGAGTGTACTATCGAGAGGGCACGGGGAGCTGTTTTTT	CAWSVLSRGHGELFF
TRBV7-9	.	.	TRBJ1-2	12	TGTGCCAGCAGCTTAATTGGGGATGGCTACACCTTC	CASSLIGDGYTF
TRBV5-1	.	.	TRBJ2-7	11	TGCGCCAGCAGCTTAGTATACGAGCAGTACTTC	CASSLVYEQYF
TRBV4-1	.	.	TRBJ2-6	17	TGCGCCAGCAGCCAAGATCAGCTGGCTGCCGGGGCCAACGTCCTGACTTTC	CASSQDQLAAGANVLTF